The source of this T cell receptor (beta chain) is a study of control samples from healthy donors and cancer patients. TCRdb's copy holds only in-frame clones and misses some; the assay was immunoSEQ multiplex PCR. The table has about 100,000 clones, approximately 82% seen once. CDR1 is LGHDT and CDR2 is YNNKEL in the germline V gene (reference sequence). This CDR3 has 17 residues. Losses at the gene ends were 2 bases for V and 4 bases for J; bases not matched to a gene: 9. Sequencing was carried out using blood. J is TRBJ1-4 and V is TRBV3-1 (or the pseudogene TRBV3-2); TRBD1 agrees at 8 bases. The TCR comes from a young man in good health. Here the CDR3 reads CASSQRDRGQGNEKLFF. The CDR3 DNA is TGTGCCAGCAGCCAAAGGGACCGCGGACAGGGTAATGAAAAACTGTTTTTT.